This T cell receptor beta chain is drawn from a study of shared clonotypes between healthy human individuals. Study at large: Every donor yielded three CD4 naive, three CD4 memory, two CD8 naive and one CD8 memory plate. Findings and caveats of the study: Rarefaction curves obtained for sorted subsets showed sequencing incomplete despite large depth.

In regard to this clone: Its antigen is currently unknown.

The donors were all Caucasian adults (living in Nashville, Tennessee). The protocol was immunoSEQ multiplex PCR, while the TCRdb copy is restricted to in-frame clones and leaves out a portion. The table records about 2.4 million clones, roughly 93% of them present only once. This CDR3 has 16 amino acids. V lost 3 bases, J lost 4 bases, and 13 bases lay in between. Germline CDR1 and CDR2: SGHAT and FQNNGV. Material: naive CD4+ T cells from PBMCs. Noted subset: CD45RA+ positively selected. This TCR was recovered from a man aged 18 to 35 in good health. Some clones in this sample may be carry-over from other donors' samples. The chain is built from TRBV11-2 and TRBJ2-6; weak D call: TRBD2 (5 bases). CDR3 amino acids: CASSFRLSAGANVLTF. The DNA of the CDR3 is TGTGCCAGCAGCTTTCGGCTTAGCGCGGGGGCCAACGTCCTGACTTTC. The whole variable domain, remainder taken from reference TRBV11-2 and TRBJ2-6, is EAGVAQSPRYKIIEKRQSVAFWCNPISGHATLYWYQQILGQGPKLLIQFQNNGVVDDSQLPKDRFSAERLKGVDSTLKIQPAKLEDSAVYLCASSFRLSAGANVLTFGAGSRLTVL.